The source of this TCR beta chain is a study of shared clonotypes between healthy human individuals (dated by TCRdb to 2018 to 2021). Background on the whole study: The cohort included three men and two women between 18 and 49 years of age. For each donor, three plates each were used for CD4 naive and CD4 memory, two plates were used for CD8 naive, and one plate was used for CD8 memory. Blood TCR repertoires of about five healthy adults were deeply sequenced to estimate repertoire size and the extent of clonotype sharing between individuals. To increase sequencing depth and limit assay-specific biases, TCR repertoire library preparation and sequencing were carried out by different laboratories using diverse techniques. Leukapheresis yielded between about 0.94 and 8.9 billion PBMCs per donor. Overall study results and their limits: Across a few donors, approximately 5% of naive CD4, roughly 3.5% of naive CD8, around 2.5% of memory CD4, and approximately 0.4% of memory CD8 clonotypes were shared. Sampling was restricted to blood, and TCR repertoires in tissue are likely to differ from TCR repertoires in blood. Compared with non-shared clonotypes, clonotypes shared by all four sorted-subset donors had higher generation probabilities. The small number of donors limited the genetic and exposure-history diversity represented. Based on pairwise subsampling, the degree of clonotype sharing among donors was expected to be affected by sequencing depth. Estimated clonotype richness was generally larger for naive than for memory subsets. Incomplete sequencing was indicated by rarefaction of sorted-subset datasets, despite the large sequencing depth.

A word on this clone: The target of this receptor is not known. No base qualities exist here, and no much larger clone lies one base off it.

According to the germline V gene, CDR1 reads MNHEY and CDR2 reads SVGAGI. The germline ends are 10 bases apart after V is trimmed by 6 bases and J by 4 bases. The CDR3 holds 12 amino acids from the cysteine to the phenylalanine. Just CDR3 DNA is preserved here, 36 bases in frame from base 1. Using the deep immunoSEQ assay, TCR CDR3 regions were amplified from genomic DNA by multiplex PCR. Extracted genomic DNA from each cell subset was spread evenly across all wells of several immunoSEQ 96-well plates, with each plate serving as a replicate. For sorted subsets, about 0.2 ug genomic DNA, equal to tens of thousands of T cell genomes, was loaded into each replicate PCR. The purified libraries were quantified using a Qubit 3.0 fluorometer, sized with a Bioanalyzer 2100, and then quantified again using the KAPA Library Quantification kit. Every immunoSEQ 96-well plate was sequenced on a dedicated single-read 150-cycle Illumina NextSeq 550 flow cell. Per the source publication's procedure: The immunoSEQ output contained only junctional sequences without quality scores, so filtering could not match that applied to full-length reads. Sequences were annotated with PyIR, a Python wrapper for IgBLAST v1.9, using IMGT germline references to assign V/J genes and CDR3. Reads were filtered out if the reads had weak V/J assignments (E-value above 1e-6), no CDR3, stop codons, out-of-frame junctions, or ambiguous translated residues. V3J clonotypes were defined by identical inferred V gene, J gene, and CDR3 amino acid sequence. The percentage overlap between two repertoires was calculated by dividing the number of shared unique clonotypes by the size of the smaller repertoire. Repertoire richness was assessed with RTK rarefaction, the Chao1 estimator, and Recon v2.1 estimates of unobserved clonotypes. For all TCRbeta clonotypes obtained by the gDNA method from a few donors, generation probabilities were computed with OLGA. The table comes from immuneACCESS by way of TCRdb, which keeps in-frame sequences with V and J called. Part of the clones is missing from these tables; in studies checked, under half for an unresolved V gene and the rest for unknown reasons. The V and J calls and clone size are taken from that table; D and trimming were inferred from the DNA. The sample records about 2.4 million clones, roughly nine tenths of which are singletons. Roughly 0.13% of the sample goes to the ten largest clones.

The donors were healthy, HIV-negative adults who had no recently reported acute infections or vaccinations. Only Caucasian adults living in Nashville, Tennessee, USA were represented among the donors. CD4+ T cells were enriched through magnetic negative selection, after which naive cells were positively selected on CD45RA and the remaining negative fraction served as the memory subset. Blood was obtained by leukapheresis, after which PBMCs were separated by Ficoll-Histopaque density gradient centrifugation and cryopreserved in liquid nitrogen vapor phase. Analytical flow cytometry was used to check the purity and quantity of each magnetically sorted T cell population. Genomic DNA was isolated from every sorted fraction and measured by UV absorbance on a Nanodrop 2000c.

Recombination linked TRBV6-5 to TRBJ2-7; the D gene is unclear. The specimen sequenced was naive CD4+ T cells sorted from blood. The label giving this sample's cell subset or site can be read as: CD45RA+ positively selected. This sequence originates from a man younger than 35 in good health. The CDR3 reads CASRHSEYEQYF. The DNA reads TGTGCCAGCAGACATTCAGAGTACGAGCAGTACTTC.